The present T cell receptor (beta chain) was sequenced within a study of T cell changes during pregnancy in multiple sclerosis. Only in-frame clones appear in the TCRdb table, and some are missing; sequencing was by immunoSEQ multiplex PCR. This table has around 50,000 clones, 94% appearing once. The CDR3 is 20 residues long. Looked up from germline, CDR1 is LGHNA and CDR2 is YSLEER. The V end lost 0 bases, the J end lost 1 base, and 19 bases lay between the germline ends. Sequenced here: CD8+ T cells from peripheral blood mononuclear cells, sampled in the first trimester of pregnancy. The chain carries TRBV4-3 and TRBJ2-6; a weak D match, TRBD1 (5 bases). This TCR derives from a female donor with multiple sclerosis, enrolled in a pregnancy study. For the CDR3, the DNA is TGCGCCAGCAGCCAAGAAATGGGGCGCTTAATTATTTCTGGGGCCAACGTCCTGACTTTC. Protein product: CASSQEMGRLIISGANVLTF.